This T cell receptor beta chain was profiled in a study of cytomegalovirus exposure and HLA in healthy donors. Germline assignment: CDR1 SGHNT and CDR2 YYREEE (reference sequence). The V and J ends lost 3 bases and 7 bases, in that order; junction bases with no gene match: 13. CDR3 length: 16 residues. Amplification used 60 Vbeta primers and 13 Jbeta primers. Generated by immunoSEQ multiplex PCR, the TCRdb table keeps only in-frame clones and is missing some. The data contain over 150,000 clones, 75% to 85% of them singletons. Study-level findings and limits: Some segments of the V type, notably TRBV6-2 and TRBV6-3, were excluded as indistinguishable.

Note on this clone: What it recognizes is unknown.

This chain joins TRBV5-4 and TRBJ2-1; 7 bases agree with TRBD2. Source material: PBMCs. The receptor was isolated from a boy aged 5-17 years in good health and CMV-seronegative. This CDR3 reads CASSSPRDPRENEQFF. The DNA for the CDR3 is TGTGCCAGCAGCTCCCCTCGGGACCCGCGGGAGAATGAGCAGTTCTTC. Full variable domain (rest looked up from reference TRBV5-4 and TRBJ2-1): ETGVTQSPTHLIKTRGQQVTLRCSSQSGHNTVSWYQQALGQGPQFIFQYYREEENGRGNFPPRFSGLQFPNYSSELNVNALELDDSALYLCASSSPRDPRENEQFFGPGTRLTVL.